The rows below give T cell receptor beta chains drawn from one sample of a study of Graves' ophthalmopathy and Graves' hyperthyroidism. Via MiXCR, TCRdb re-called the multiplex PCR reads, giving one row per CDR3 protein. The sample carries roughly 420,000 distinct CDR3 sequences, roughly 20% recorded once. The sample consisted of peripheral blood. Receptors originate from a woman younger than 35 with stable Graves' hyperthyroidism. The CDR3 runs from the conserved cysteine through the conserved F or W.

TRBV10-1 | CASSETGLAGGSYEQYF
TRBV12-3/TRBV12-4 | CASSLRQGAYGYTF
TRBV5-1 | CASSLETGGITEAFF
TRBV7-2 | CASSLGGFWGIQETQYF
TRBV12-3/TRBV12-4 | CASSPRGDTQYF
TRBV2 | CASLFGVGYGYTF
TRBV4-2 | CASSQDRGVGGSKNIQYF
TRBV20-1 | CSATPTGLEETQYF
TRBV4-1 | CASSQVRGHTF
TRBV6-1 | CASSSTGGYGNTIYF
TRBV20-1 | CSARDPTVNTEAFF
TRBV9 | CASSAELTGELFF
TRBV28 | CASSSTDASGNDGYGETQYF
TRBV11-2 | CASSLNLSAHEPNTEAFF
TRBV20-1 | CSARDGQGQETQYF
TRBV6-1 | CASSRGPDYGYTF
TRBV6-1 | CASREEGGASGANVLTF
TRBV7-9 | CASSLPASTEAFF
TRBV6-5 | CASSYSFQGFGYTF
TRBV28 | CASSPFGTFFSEQYF
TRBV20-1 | CSANEGQGGSPLHF
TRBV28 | CASSSDTVNTGELFF
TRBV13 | CASSTTSGTYNEQFF
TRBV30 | CAWTPGGPLYTF
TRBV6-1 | CASSVHQVGHQPQHF
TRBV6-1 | CASRPRGEGITETQYF
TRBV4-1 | CASSEGSGDTGELFF
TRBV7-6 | CASRGEGQETQYF
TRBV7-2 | CASSLRLEGAGGELFF
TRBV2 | CASSDSYGSYEQYF
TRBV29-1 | CTDSYEQYF
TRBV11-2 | CASSPTGYSPLHF
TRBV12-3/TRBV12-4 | CASSLEAGRNTEAFF
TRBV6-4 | CASSLGWGQYNSPLHF
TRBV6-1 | CASSNPQYF
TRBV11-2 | CASNEGTGPYEQYF
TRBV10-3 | CAISEGGRDTQYF